The T cell receptor beta chain under discussion was sequenced for a study of beta chain features in type 1 diabetes. The wider study: Sorted cell examination encompassed 100 million to 110 million cells across all samples.

Overall study findings and caveats: Junctions at VDJ sites from type 1 diabetes patients had fewer insertions and more deletions. Across all four CD4+ subsets, people with type 1 diabetes showed modestly shorter TCRB CDR3s.

Sequenced material consisted of expressed TCRB transcripts (all of the isolated RNA was reverse transcribed). This table comes from immunoSEQ multiplex PCR, and its TCRdb copy is limited to in-frame clones, with some not included. Of 45,000 to 65,000 clones listed, around half are singletons. This clone turned up a few times. What it recognizes is unknown. The germline gives CDR1 MNHEY, CDR2 SMNVEV (reference sequence). The CDR3 loop spans 16 amino acids. V lost 6 bases, J lost 3 bases, and 21 bases lay in between. Researchers reported sorting CD4+ naive, central memory, regulatory and stem cell-like memory cells via CD45RO/CCR7/CD25/CD127/CD95/CD27.

This TCR was recovered from a woman aged 40 to 50 with type 1 diabetes. V gene TRBV27 combines with J gene TRBJ2-7; perhaps TRBD1 as D (5 bases). The sequenced sample was Tregs from blood. CDR3: CASSRVSVGEHYEQYF. CDR3 nucleotides: TGTGCCAGCAGCCGCGTTTCAGTAGGGGAACACTACGAGCAGTACTTC.